This is a list of T cell receptor beta chains from one sample in a study of Ad26.COV2.S vaccination and SARS-CoV-2 variants. The data were produced by immunoSEQ multiplex PCR, yet TCRdb's version contains in-frame clones alone and is incomplete. The sample lists 330,000 or so clones; around 90% were seen once. The material sequenced was peripheral blood, taken in a trial of Ad26.COV2.S vaccine versus placebo. All receptors come from a person between 18 and 65 years old who received the Ad26.COV2.S COVID-19 vaccine or a placebo. The CDR3 runs from the conserved cysteine through the conserved F or W. D genes are given only for firm matches. A row's size may be missing; if present it is once, few, many or a size class.

v_call	j_call	clone_size	d_call	cdr3_nt	cdr3_aa
TRBV7-2	TRBJ2-1	-	-	TGTGCCAGCAGCCCGGATGTGGAGCAGTTCTTC	CASSPDVEQFF
TRBV3-1/TRBV3-2	TRBJ1-2	-	-	TGTGCCAGCAGCCAAGCCCCGAGGTTAGGTGGCTACACCTTC	CASSQAPRLGGYTF
TRBV2	TRBJ1-3	once	-	TGTGCCAGCAGTGGGACAAGCTCTGGAAACACCATATATTTT	CASSGTSSGNTIYF
TRBV7-2	TRBJ1-5	-	-	TGTGCCAGCAGCTTAGCCACAGGTAACAATCAGCCCCAGCATTTT	CASSLATGNNQPQHF
TRBV27	TRBJ1-4	-	TRBD1	TGTGCCAGCAGTCTGTACAGGGGGCAGGAAGAAAAACTGTTTTTT	CASSLYRGQEEKLFF
TRBV9	TRBJ1-2	-	TRBD1	TGTGCCAGCAGCTACCCGGACAGGGGGTCGGACAACTATGGCTACACCTTC	CASSYPDRGSDNYGYTF
TRBV5-6	TRBJ2-4	-	-	TGTGCCAGCAGCTCCTTGGTAGCCAAAAACATTCAGTACTTC	CASSSLVAKNIQYF
TRBV29-1	TRBJ2-3	-	-	TGCAGCGTTGAAGGACAGGAAAGGGCAGATACGCAGTATTTT	CSVEGQERADTQYF
TRBV27	TRBJ1-1	-	-	TGTGCCAGCAGTCCACCACTGGGAAGGGAGGGGAACACTGAAGCTTTCTTT	CASSPPLGREGNTEAFF
TRBV7-9	TRBJ2-3	-	TRBD1	TGTGCCAGCAGCTCCCCCGGGGACAGGGTGGCAGATACGCAGTATTTT	CASSSPGDRVADTQYF
TRBV4-3	TRBJ1-4	-	-	TGCGCCAGCAGCCAAGCCCAGGGTAATGAAAAACTGTTTTTT	CASSQAQGNEKLFF
TRBV2	TRBJ2-5	-	TRBD2	TGTGCCAGCAGAGACACCCGTCGAACTAGCGGGGGGTTCCGCGGGACCCAGTACTTC	CASRDTRRTSGGFRGTQYF
TRBV18	TRBJ2-5	-	TRBD2	TGTGCCAGCTCACTGCCGGGACTAGCGAAAGAGACCCAGTACTTC	CASSLPGLAKETQYF
TRBV29-1	TRBJ1-2	few	-	TGCAGCGTTGCCTCCGGACAGAAGTCCTATGGCTACACCTTC	CSVASGQKSYGYTF
TRBV7-9	TRBJ2-5	-	-	TGTGCCAGCAGCTCGTCGACAGGAACCCAAGAGACCCAGTACTTC	CASSSSTGTQETQYF
TRBV5-6	TRBJ1-6	-	-	TGTGCCAGCAGCTCTCTAGGGGAGCTGGGGAGCTCCTATAATTCACCCCTCCACTTT	CASSSLGELGSSYNSPLHF
TRBV6-4	TRBJ1-2	-	TRBD1	TGTGCCAGCAGTGAGGACAGGAAAACCTCTGGTGGCTACACCTTC	CASSEDRKTSGGYTF
TRBV6-6	TRBJ2-2	once	-	TGTGCCAGCAGTTATACTGGGGGGCCTCGGACCGGGGAGCTGTTTTTT	CASSYTGGPRTGELFF
TRBV6-1	TRBJ1-2	-	TRBD1	TGTGCCAGCAGTGAAACCCCGGGACAGGGGCTTGGCTACACCTTC	CASSETPGQGLGYTF
TRBV7-6	TRBJ2-7	-	TRBD2	TGTGCCAGCAGCTTCGGGACTAGCGGGTTACCATCCTCGGAAGAGCAGTACTTC	CASSFGTSGLPSSEEQYF
TRBV6-5	TRBJ2-3	-	-	TGTGCCAGCAGGCCTCGGGCGCCGAAGGCAGATACGCAGTATTTT	CASRPRAPKADTQYF
TRBV2	TRBJ1-4	-	TRBD1	TGTGCCAGCAGTCGAATAGGGACAGGTGAAAAACTGTTTTTT	CASSRIGTGEKLFF
TRBV3-1/TRBV3-2	TRBJ1-3	-	-	TGTGCCAGCAGCCCAGGGGCAGGACGGAACACCATATATTTT	CASSPGAGRNTIYF
TRBV10-1	TRBJ1-6	once	-	TGCGCCAGCAGCGATACGTATAATTCACCCCTCCACTTT	CASSDTYNSPLHF
TRBV3-1/TRBV3-2	TRBJ1-3	-	TRBD1	TGTGCCAGCAGCCAAGCAGGGGGCGAAAACACCATATATTTT	CASSQAGGENTIYF
TRBV11-2	TRBJ2-1	once	-	TGTGCCAGCAGCTTAGATCTATCGGGGAATGAGCAGTTCTTC	CASSLDLSGNEQFF
TRBV4-3	TRBJ2-2	-	-	TGCGCCAGCAGCCAAGACCAGACCACCGGGGAGCTGTTTTTT	CASSQDQTTGELFF
TRBV5-6	TRBJ1-2	-	-	TGTGCCAGCAGCTTGAGTGACAGGAGGTACACCTTC	CASSLSDRRYTF
TRBV12-3/TRBV12-4	TRBJ2-3	-	-	TGTGCCAGCTCTCCTACAATATATACGCAGTATTTT	CASSPTIYTQYF
TRBV18	TRBJ1-3	-	-	TGTGCCAGCTCACTAAACCGGGGACGGGGAAACACCATATATTTT	CASSLNRGRGNTIYF
TRBV11-3	TRBJ1-4	-	TRBD1	TGTGCCAGCAGCTCGGGACAGGGGGGAGAAAAACTGTTTTTT	CASSSGQGGEKLFF
TRBV6-5	TRBJ1-3	-	TRBD1	TGTGCCAGCAGTCCTGAGGACAGGGCTGGAAACACCATATATTTT	CASSPEDRAGNTIYF
TRBV5-1	TRBJ2-1	-	-	TGCGCCAGCAGCGGGGGCCCGTCCTACAATGAGCAGTTCTTC	CASSGGPSYNEQFF
TRBV12-3/TRBV12-4	TRBJ1-1	-	-	TGTGCCAGCACCGCCTCGAGAGGGACTGAAGCTTTCTTT	CASTASRGTEAFF
TRBV18	TRBJ1-4	-	-	TGTGCCAGCTCACAACGGGAGGGAACTAATGAAAAACTGTTTTTT	CASSQREGTNEKLFF
TRBV10-3	TRBJ1-1	few	-	TGTGCCACCGGATTTGACACTGAAGCTTTCTTT	CATGFDTEAFF
TRBV16	TRBJ1-2	-	-	TGTGCCAGCAGCCAAACTGCCTATGGCTACACCTTC	CASSQTAYGYTF
TRBV6-5	TRBJ2-3	-	-	TGTGCCAGCAGTTACTCTCGGGGACGCACAGATACGCAGTATTTT	CASSYSRGRTDTQYF
TRBV19	TRBJ2-7	-	-	TGTGCCAGTAGTATAATGAGGGGGTCCGAGCAGTACTTC	CASSIMRGSEQYF
TRBV12-3/TRBV12-4	TRBJ2-5	-	TRBD1	TGTGCCAGCAGTTCGACAGGGATAGAGACCCAGTACTTC	CASSSTGIETQYF
TRBV13	TRBJ2-5	-	-	TGTGCCAGCAGCCAGTGGAGGGTTCAACAGGAGACCCAGTACTTC	CASSQWRVQQETQYF
TRBV3-1/TRBV3-2	TRBJ2-7	-	TRBD2	TGTGCCAGCAGCCCCCAGCGGGGGCCTACCTACGAGCAGTACTTC	CASSPQRGPTYEQYF
TRBV19	TRBJ1-3	-	-	TGTGCCAGTAGTATGACCTCTGGAAACACCATATATTTT	CASSMTSGNTIYF
TRBV19	TRBJ1-4	-	TRBD1	TGTGCCAGTAGAGACAGGGGAAGGAGTGAAAAACTGTTTTTT	CASRDRGRSEKLFF
TRBV7-9	TRBJ2-2	-	TRBD1	TGTGCCAGCAGCAACCAGGTGGCGGGTTTGGACAGGACTACCGGGGAGCTGTTTTTT	CASSNQVAGLDRTTGELFF
TRBV24-1	TRBJ2-3	-	-	TGTGCCACCAGTGTGGGTAGCACAGATACGCAGTATTTT	CATSVGSTDTQYF
TRBV5-4	TRBJ1-1	-	-	TGTGCCAGCAGCTTGGCCGCGAGGGGGGACACTGAAGCTTTCTTT	CASSLAARGDTEAFF